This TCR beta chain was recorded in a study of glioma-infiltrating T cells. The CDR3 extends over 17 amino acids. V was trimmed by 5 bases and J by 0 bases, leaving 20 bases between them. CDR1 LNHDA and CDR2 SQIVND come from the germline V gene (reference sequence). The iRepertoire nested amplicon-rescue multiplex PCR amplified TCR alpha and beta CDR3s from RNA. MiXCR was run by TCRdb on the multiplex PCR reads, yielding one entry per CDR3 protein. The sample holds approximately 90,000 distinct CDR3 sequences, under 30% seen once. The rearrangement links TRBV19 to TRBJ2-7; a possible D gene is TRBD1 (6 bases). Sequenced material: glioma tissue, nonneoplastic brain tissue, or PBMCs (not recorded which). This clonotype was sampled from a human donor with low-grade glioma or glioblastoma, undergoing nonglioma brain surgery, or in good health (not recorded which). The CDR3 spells CASSYRGVAGASYEQYF. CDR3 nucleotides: TGTGCCAGTAGTTATAGAGGGGTGGCAGGGGCCTCCTACGAGCAGTACTTC.